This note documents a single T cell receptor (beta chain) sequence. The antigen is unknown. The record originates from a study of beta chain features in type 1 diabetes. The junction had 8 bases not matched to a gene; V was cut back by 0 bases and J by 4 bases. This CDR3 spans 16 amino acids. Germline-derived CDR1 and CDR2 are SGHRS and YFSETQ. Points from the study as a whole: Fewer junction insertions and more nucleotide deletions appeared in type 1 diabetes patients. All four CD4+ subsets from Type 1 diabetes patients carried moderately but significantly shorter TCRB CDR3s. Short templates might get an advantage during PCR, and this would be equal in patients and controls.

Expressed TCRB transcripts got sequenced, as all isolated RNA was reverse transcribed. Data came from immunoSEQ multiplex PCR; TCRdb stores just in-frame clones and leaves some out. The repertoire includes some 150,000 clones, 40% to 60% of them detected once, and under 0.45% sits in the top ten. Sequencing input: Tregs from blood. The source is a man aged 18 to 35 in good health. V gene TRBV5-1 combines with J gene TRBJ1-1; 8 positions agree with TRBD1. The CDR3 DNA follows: TGCGCCAGCAGCTTGGTTATAGGACAGGGAACCACTGAAGCTTTCTTT. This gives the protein CASSLVIGQGTTEAFF.